These T cell receptor beta chains were read from a single sample in a study of T cell responses to AZD1222 COVID-19 vaccine. The repertoire was sequenced with immunoSEQ multiplex PCR; TCRdb's copy has only in-frame clones and lacks some. The table lists about 99,000 clones, 85% to 90% of them singletons. The material sequenced was peripheral blood, taken on day 0 of AZD1222 vaccination. These receptors were obtained from an adult in good health. Both conserved end residues are part of each CDR3. The D gene is left open where the match is weak. Where a row states a size, it is once, few, many or the class of an expanded clone; other rows omit it.

cdr3_nt: TGTGCCAGCAGTCGACTAGCGGGGGACACCGGGGAGCTGTTTTTT
cdr3_aa: CASSRLAGDTGELFF
d_call: TRBD2
clone_size: NA
j_call: TRBJ2-2
v_call: TRBV2

cdr3_nt: TGTGCCAGCAGCTTACGGACAGGGATGAGGAACACTGAAGCTTTCTTT
cdr3_aa: CASSLRTGMRNTEAFF
d_call: TRBD1
clone_size: NA
j_call: TRBJ1-1
v_call: TRBV3-1/TRBV3-2

cdr3_nt: TGTGCCAGTAGTATCGCAGGCGGAACCTACGAGCAGTACTTC
cdr3_aa: CASSIAGGTYEQYF
d_call: NA
clone_size: NA
j_call: TRBJ2-7
v_call: TRBV19

cdr3_nt: TGTGCCAGCAGTTTAAATGGGCAGGGGAACACTGAAGCTTTCTTT
cdr3_aa: CASSLNGQGNTEAFF
d_call: NA
clone_size: NA
j_call: TRBJ1-1
v_call: TRBV27

cdr3_nt: TGTGCCACACAAATTAGCGGGAGCTCCTACAATGAGCAGTTCTTC
cdr3_aa: CATQISGSSYNEQFF
d_call: TRBD2
clone_size: NA
j_call: TRBJ2-1
v_call: TRBV15

cdr3_nt: TGTGCCAGTAGTAACCCGGGACAGGCGATTAATTCACCCCTCCACTTT
cdr3_aa: CASSNPGQAINSPLHF
d_call: TRBD1
clone_size: NA
j_call: TRBJ1-6
v_call: TRBV19

cdr3_nt: TGTGCCAGCAGTTGGGGAACACAAACCTACGAGCAGTACTTC
cdr3_aa: CASSWGTQTYEQYF
d_call: NA
clone_size: once
j_call: TRBJ2-7
v_call: TRBV27

cdr3_nt: TGCGCCAGCAGCCGCTCTGGTGGTGAAGCTTTCTTT
cdr3_aa: CASSRSGGEAFF
d_call: NA
clone_size: NA
j_call: TRBJ1-1
v_call: TRBV10-1

cdr3_nt: TGTGCCAGCAATAATCTCAATGAGCAGTTCTTC
cdr3_aa: CASNNLNEQFF
d_call: NA
clone_size: NA
j_call: TRBJ2-1
v_call: TRBV27

cdr3_nt: TGTGCCAGCAGCTTAACGCTGGAGGGCACAGATACGCAGTATTTT
cdr3_aa: CASSLTLEGTDTQYF
d_call: NA
clone_size: NA
j_call: TRBJ2-3
v_call: TRBV7-7

cdr3_nt: TGTGCCATCAGCTCGGACAATCTATTAGGCTACACCTTC
cdr3_aa: CAISSDNLLGYTF
d_call: NA
clone_size: once
j_call: TRBJ1-2
v_call: TRBV10-3

cdr3_nt: TGTGCCAGCAGTTTTCATGACATGACCGCTGGCTACACCTTC
cdr3_aa: CASSFHDMTAGYTF
d_call: NA
clone_size: NA
j_call: TRBJ1-2
v_call: TRBV27

cdr3_nt: TGTGCCATCAGTGAGTTTAGGGGGCAGGGTGAAGTCGACCTCTTC
cdr3_aa: CAISEFRGQGEVDLF
d_call: TRBD1
clone_size: NA
j_call: TRBJ1-2
v_call: TRBV10-3

cdr3_nt: TGTGCCAGCTCACGACAAGGGAAGGGGGCGTCTGGAAACACCATATATTTT
cdr3_aa: CASSRQGKGASGNTIYF
d_call: TRBD1
clone_size: once
j_call: TRBJ1-3
v_call: TRBV18

cdr3_nt: TGTGCCAGCAGTTACCCCGGGCCGGGGGGGTACAATGAGCAGTTCTTC
cdr3_aa: CASSYPGPGGYNEQFF
d_call: TRBD2
clone_size: few
j_call: TRBJ2-1
v_call: TRBV6-2/TRBV6-3

cdr3_nt: TGTGCCAGCAGCAATGCAGGGGGGGATAATAATTCACCCCTCCACTTT
cdr3_aa: CASSNAGGDNNSPLHF
d_call: TRBD1
clone_size: NA
j_call: TRBJ1-6
v_call: TRBV7-9

cdr3_nt: TGTGCCAGCAGCTACGCAGGGGGCTCCTACGAGCAGTACTTC
cdr3_aa: CASSYAGGSYEQYF
d_call: TRBD1
clone_size: NA
j_call: TRBJ2-7
v_call: TRBV11-2

cdr3_nt: TGTGCCAGCAGTTTCCCGTGGACAGGGGGCGGCTACGAGCAGTACTTC
cdr3_aa: CASSFPWTGGGYEQYF
d_call: TRBD1
clone_size: NA
j_call: TRBJ2-7
v_call: TRBV28

cdr3_nt: TGCGCCAGCAGCCCGCGACAGGGGATGGTCACTGAAGCTTTCTTT
cdr3_aa: CASSPRQGMVTEAFF
d_call: TRBD1
clone_size: few
j_call: TRBJ1-1
v_call: TRBV4-1

cdr3_nt: TGTGCCAGCAGTCAGCAGGGTCCTAATGAAAAACTGTTTTTT
cdr3_aa: CASSQQGPNEKLFF
d_call: NA
clone_size: NA
j_call: TRBJ1-4
v_call: TRBV11-2

cdr3_nt: TGTGCCAGCAGTCCTTCAGGGGGCGCTGAAAAACTGTTTTTT
cdr3_aa: CASSPSGGAEKLFF
d_call: TRBD1
clone_size: NA
j_call: TRBJ1-4
v_call: TRBV28

cdr3_nt: TGTGCCAGCAGCCTGGGGCAGGTTTCGGCTGGAAACACCATATATTTT
cdr3_aa: CASSLGQVSAGNTIYF
d_call: NA
clone_size: NA
j_call: TRBJ1-3
v_call: TRBV7-8

cdr3_nt: TGCGCCAGCAGCCAGGGTGACAGGGGTAACTATGGCTACACCTTC
cdr3_aa: CASSQGDRGNYGYTF
d_call: TRBD1
clone_size: NA
j_call: TRBJ1-2
v_call: TRBV4-3

cdr3_nt: TGTGCCAGTAGCCGAGATAGCGGGAGTAAGGCAGATACGCAGTATTTT
cdr3_aa: CASSRDSGSKADTQYF
d_call: TRBD2
clone_size: NA
j_call: TRBJ2-3
v_call: TRBV19

cdr3_nt: TGTGCCAGTAGTATAGGGGACAGCGGAAGCCTGGTATGGAATAGCAATCAGCCCCAGCATTTT
cdr3_aa: CASSIGDSGSLVWNSNQPQHF
d_call: TRBD1
clone_size: few
j_call: TRBJ1-5
v_call: TRBV19

cdr3_nt: TGCGCCAGCAGCCAAGCGTATGGGGCGTACATTCAGTACTTC
cdr3_aa: CASSQAYGAYIQYF
d_call: NA
clone_size: NA
j_call: TRBJ2-4
v_call: TRBV4-3

cdr3_nt: TGCGCCAGCAGCTTGGAGGGACTAGCGGGAGTGGGAGAGACCCAGTACTTC
cdr3_aa: CASSLEGLAGVGETQYF
d_call: TRBD2
clone_size: NA
j_call: TRBJ2-5
v_call: TRBV5-1

cdr3_nt: TGTGCCAGCAGTTTATTAAGCGGGAGGCTAAGAGATACGCAGTATTTT
cdr3_aa: CASSLLSGRLRDTQYF
d_call: TRBD2
clone_size: medium-sized
j_call: TRBJ2-3
v_call: TRBV27